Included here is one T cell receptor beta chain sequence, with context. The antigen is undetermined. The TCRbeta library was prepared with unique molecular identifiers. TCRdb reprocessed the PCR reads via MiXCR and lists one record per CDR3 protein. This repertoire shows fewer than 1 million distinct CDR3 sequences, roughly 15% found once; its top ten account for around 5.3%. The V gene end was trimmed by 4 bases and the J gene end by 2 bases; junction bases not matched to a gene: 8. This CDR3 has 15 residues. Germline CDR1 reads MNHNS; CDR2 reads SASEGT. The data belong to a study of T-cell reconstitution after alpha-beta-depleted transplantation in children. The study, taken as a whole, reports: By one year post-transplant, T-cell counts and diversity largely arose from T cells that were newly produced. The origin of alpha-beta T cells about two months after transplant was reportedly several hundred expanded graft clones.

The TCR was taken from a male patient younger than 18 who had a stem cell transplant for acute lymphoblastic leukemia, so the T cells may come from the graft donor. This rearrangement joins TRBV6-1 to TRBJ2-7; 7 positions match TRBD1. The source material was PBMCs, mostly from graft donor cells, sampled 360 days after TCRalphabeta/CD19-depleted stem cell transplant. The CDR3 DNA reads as TGTGCCAGCAGTGCTTCAGGGGGTTTCACCTACGAGCAGTACTTC. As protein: CASSASGGFTYEQYF.